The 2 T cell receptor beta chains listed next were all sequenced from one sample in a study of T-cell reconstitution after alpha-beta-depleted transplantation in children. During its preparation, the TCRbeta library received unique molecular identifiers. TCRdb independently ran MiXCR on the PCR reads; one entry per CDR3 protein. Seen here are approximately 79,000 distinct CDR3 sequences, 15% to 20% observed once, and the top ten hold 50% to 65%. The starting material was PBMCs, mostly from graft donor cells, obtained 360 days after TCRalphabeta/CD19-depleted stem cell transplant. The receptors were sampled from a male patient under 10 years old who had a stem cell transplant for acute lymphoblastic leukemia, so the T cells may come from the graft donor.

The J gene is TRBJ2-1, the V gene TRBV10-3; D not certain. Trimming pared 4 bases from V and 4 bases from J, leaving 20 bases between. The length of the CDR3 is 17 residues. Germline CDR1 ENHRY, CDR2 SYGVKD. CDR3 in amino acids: CAISGGRQSGAYNEQFF. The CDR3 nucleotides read TGTGCCATCAGTGGGGGAAGGCAGAGTGGTGCGTACAATGAGCAGTTCTTC.

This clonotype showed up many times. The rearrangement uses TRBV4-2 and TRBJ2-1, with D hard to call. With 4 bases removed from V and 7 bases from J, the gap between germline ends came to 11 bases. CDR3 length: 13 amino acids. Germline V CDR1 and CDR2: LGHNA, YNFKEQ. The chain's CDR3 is CASSPQKFNEQFF. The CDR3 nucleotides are TGTGCCAGCAGCCCCCAGAAGTTTAATGAGCAGTTCTTC.